These 7 T cell receptor beta chains were all obtained from the same sample, sequenced in a study of shared clonotypes between healthy human individuals (dated by TCRdb to about 2020). The library was made by the immunoSEQ multiplex PCR assay. TCRdb carries this immuneACCESS record with in-frame sequences only. Its versions omit some clonotypes, under half of them owing to an unresolved V gene in the studies checked, with the rest unexplained. This sample gives around 2.1 million clones in total; around 93% of them show up just once. The ten largest clones represent under 2% of the sample. CD8 naive samples consisted of CD45RO-negative cells that were positively selected for CCR7, yielding a CD45RA+CCR7+ population without TemRA cells. The sequencing input was naive CD8+ T cells from PBMCs. Interpreted using the paper, the cell subset or site label stands for: CD45RA+CCR7+. The receptors originated from a man aged 18 to 30 in good health. Some clones in this sample may be carry-over from other donors' samples.

The rearrangement joins TRBV27 to TRBJ2-2; 8 bases map to TRBD1. Germline trimming cut 5 bases from V and 3 bases from J; bases unmatched to any gene: 17. CDR1 is MNHEY and CDR2 is SMNVEV in the germline V gene (reference sequence). CDR3 size: 19 residues. This CDR3 reads CASSPVTGGARLHTGELFF. CDR3 coding DNA: TGTGCCAGCAGTCCGGTCACAGGGGGAGCTCGGCTCCACACCGGGGAGCTGTTTTTT.

The chain employs TRBV11-2 and TRBJ2-3; 9 nucleotides agree with TRBD2. With 4 bases clipped from V and 4 bases from J, the junction kept 6 bases outside the gene matches. Germline V gives CDR1 SGHAT, CDR2 FQNNGV. The CDR3 contains 15 residues. CDR3 in amino acids: CASSYASGRSDTQYF. CDR3 in DNA: TGTGCCAGCAGCTACGCCAGCGGGAGGTCAGATACGCAGTATTTT.

This sequence joins TRBV5-4 and TRBJ2-1; D is possibly TRBD1 or TRBD2 (6 bases each). The V end was cut by 5 bases, the J end by 7 bases, with 19 bases between. This CDR3 is 15 amino acids long. The germline CDR1 and CDR2 sequences are SGHNT and YYREEE (reference sequence). The DNA for the CDR3 is TGTGCCAGCAGTCGACAGGTTGTGGAGGGGAATGAGCAGTTCTTC. Translating gives CASSRQVVEGNEQFF.

The chain uses TRBV5-4 and TRBJ1-2; the D is unclear. This CDR3 is built from 11 residues. With 3 bases removed from V and 6 bases from J, the gap between germline ends came to 6 bases. CDR1 SGHNT and CDR2 YYREEE come from the germline V gene (reference sequence). The CDR3 region is CASSYDHGYTF. For the CDR3, the DNA is TGTGCCAGCAGCTACGATCATGGCTACACCTTC.

The chain uses TRBV7-9 and TRBJ2-1, with 10 bases that match TRBD2. The length of the CDR3 is 16 residues. Trimming at V came to 3 bases and at J to 6 bases, leaving 8 bases not matched to a gene. Germline values: CDR1 SEHNR, CDR2 FQNEAQ (reference sequence). CDR3 in amino acids: CASSLALGLAVNEQFF. The DNA of the CDR3 is TGTGCCAGCAGCTTGGCTCTTGGACTAGCGGTCAATGAGCAGTTCTTC. Variable domain in full (rest from reference TRBV7-9 and TRBJ2-1): DTGVSQNPRHKITKRGQNVTFRCDPISEHNRLYWYRQTLGQGPEFLTYFQNEAQLEKSRLLSDRFSAERPKGSFSTLEIQRTEQGDSAMYLCASSLALGLAVNEQFFGPGTRLTVL.

The V and J genes are TRBV6-5 and TRBJ2-1; maybe TRBD1 (6 bases). Germline assignment: CDR1 MNHEY and CDR2 SVGAGI. The CDR3 runs 15 residues. V lost 10 bases and J 2 bases, leaving 18 bases between the germline ends. DNA for the CDR3: TGTGCCACTGCCACAGGGCGAATCCCCTACAATGAGCAGTTCTTC. Its protein is CATATGRIPYNEQFF.

The V call is TRBV9, the J call TRBJ1-3; 8 bases are a match to TRBD1. V lost 3 bases, J lost 4 bases, and 3 bases stayed unmatched. The CDR3 totals 14 residues. Looked up from germline, CDR1 is SGDLS and CDR2 is YYNGEE. For the CDR3, the DNA is TGTGCCAGCAGCGGAGCAGGGGGCGGAAACACCATATATTTT. This translates into CASSGAGGGNTIYF.